The 24 T cell receptor beta chains given below trace back to one sample, sequenced in a study of PD-1 blockade in classical Hodgkin lymphoma. The time point was: cycle 4 day 1 (C4D1), after 5 to 7 weeks of nivolumab. Every patient had relapsed following autologous stem cell transplantation, and cohorts differed in brentuximab vedotin exposure. The protocol was immunoSEQ multiplex PCR, while the TCRdb copy is restricted to in-frame clones and leaves out a portion. The sample lists about 110,000 clones; over 85% were seen once. The input for sequencing was peripheral blood mononuclear cells (PBMCs), taken before the fourth cycle of nivolumab. These receptors all stem from a human donor with classical Hodgkin lymphoma.

The count of this clone is one. The chain employs TRBV5-6 and TRBJ2-1; D is unresolved. Germline values: CDR1 SGHDT, CDR2 YYEEEE. The CDR3 has 12 amino acids. V lost 4 bases, J lost 7 bases, and 9 bases lay in between. The CDR3 here is CASSNIGNEQFF. The CDR3 DNA reads as TGTGCCAGCAGCAATATTGGAAATGAGCAGTTCTTC.

This clone was detected a few times. The chain is built from TRBV27 and TRBJ1-4; 7 nucleotides match TRBD1. CDR3 length: 15 amino acids. CDR1 MNHEY and CDR2 SMNVEV come from the germline V gene (reference sequence). The junction had 4 bases not matched to a gene; V was cut back by 2 bases and J by 4 bases. The CDR3 loop is CASSLRDSLNEKLFF. The DNA of the CDR3 is TGTGCCAGCAGTTTAAGGGACAGCCTTAATGAAAAACTGTTTTTT.

This sequence joins TRBV28 and TRBJ1-1; D unresolved. Germline CDR1 is MDHEN and CDR2 is SYDVKM. The V end was cut by 7 bases, the J end by 3 bases, with 18 bases between. This CDR3 comprises 15 residues. The CDR3 DNA reads as TGTGCCAGCAATCCCCCACGGTCGAGGGACACTGAAGCTTTCTTT. This sequence encodes CASNPPRSRDTEAFF.

J is TRBJ2-1 and V is TRBV6-1, with D uncertain. CDR3 size: 14 residues. Trimming removed 8 bases at V and 0 bases at J, with 11 bases between. Germline V CDR1 and CDR2: MNHNS, SASEGT. The CDR3: CASESGSSYNEQFF. CDR3 sequence (DNA): TGTGCCAGCGAGTCTGGTAGCTCCTACAATGAGCAGTTCTTC.

This chain joins TRBV7-9 and TRBJ1-2; 10 bases map to TRBD1. Trimming cost V 5 bases and J 5 bases; bases outside gene matches: 5. In germline, CDR1 is SEHNR, CDR2 FQNEAQ (reference sequence). CDR3 length equals 14 residues. The CDR3 coding sequence is TGTGCCAGCAGCCGACAGGGGGCGGGGTATGGCTACACCTTC. It yields the protein CASSRQGAGYGYTF.

This clone was detected only a few times. This chain uses TRBV5-1 with TRBJ2-2, with TRBD2 matching over 7 bases. V lost 7 bases, J lost 1 base, and 7 bases stayed unmatched. This CDR3 region has 15 residues. From germline, CDR1 is SGHRS and CDR2 YFSETQ. CDR3 sequence: CASGSGGLNTGELFF. DNA of the CDR3: TGCGCCAGCGGATCGGGGGGACTGAACACCGGGGAGCTGTTTTTT.

The chain employs TRBV6-4 and TRBJ1-1; maybe TRBD1 (6 bases). The germline gives CDR1 MRHNA, CDR2 SNTAGT. Trimming took 3 bases from V and 4 from J, leaving 12 bases between them. This CDR3 spans 14 amino acids. CDR3 DNA: TGTGCCAGCAGTGAGAGGGCAGGGGCCACTGAAGCTTTCTTT. Its translation: CASSERAGATEAFF.

The chain combines TRBV4-3 with TRBJ2-1; 12 nucleotides match TRBD2. The germline V gene encodes CDR1 LGHNA and CDR2 YSLEER. The CDR3 sequence is 16 residues long. V shed 3 bases and J 6 bases; nucleotides not matched to a gene: 6. CDR3 amino acids: CASSQTLAGGTNEQFF. CDR3 DNA: TGCGCCAGCAGCCAGACTCTAGCGGGAGGGACCAATGAGCAGTTCTTC.

The rearrangement joins TRBV28 to TRBJ2-7, with 11 bases that match TRBD2. The CDR3 runs 17 residues. Germline CDR1 and CDR2: MDHEN and SYDVKM. V lost 3 bases and J lost 5; bases outside the gene matches: 12. CDR3 region: CASSFVTSGALPHEQYF. In DNA form, the CDR3 reads TGTGCCAGCAGTTTCGTGACTAGCGGGGCTCTCCCCCACGAGCAGTACTTC.

V and J are TRBV28 and TRBJ2-1, with D maybe TRBD1 (6 bases). Trimming pared 0 bases from V and 3 bases from J, leaving 15 bases between. Germline V gives CDR1 MDHEN, CDR2 SYDVKM. CDR3 length: 17 residues. The DNA of the CDR3 is TGTGCCAGCAGTTTATGCATAGGGACACCTATCTACAATGAGCAGTTCTTC. It yields the protein CASSLCIGTPIYNEQFF.

The V call is TRBV5-6, the J call TRBJ2-5, with no clear D. Per germline, CDR1 SGHDT and CDR2 YYEEEE. The CDR3 contains 17 residues. Trimming took off 4 bases at V and 5 bases at J, with 24 bases between the two ends. In DNA form, the CDR3 reads TGTGCCAGCAGCCCTTTTTTACCTGTTAGTTCGATCGAGACCCAGTACTTC. This codes for CASSPFLPVSSIETQYF.

The chain carries TRBV7-2 and TRBJ2-4; D is possibly TRBD2 (5 bases). This CDR3 comprises 14 residues. Germline V gene sequence: CDR1 SGHTA, CDR2 FQGNSA. V lost 2 bases to trimming and J lost 3 bases, with 8 bases between them. CDR3 bases: TGTGCCAGCAGCTTAAGTGGGAGCAAAAACATTCAGTACTTC. It translates to CASSLSGSKNIQYF.

The chain uses TRBV7-9 and TRBJ2-1, with D maybe TRBD1 (5 bases). Deletions cut 3 bases from V and 2 bases from J, with 8 bases between. Germline V CDR1 and CDR2: SEHNR, FQNEAQ (reference sequence). The CDR3 has 14 residues. CDR3 amino acids: CASSLPGTYNEQFF. DNA of the CDR3: TGTGCCAGCAGCTTGCCAGGGACCTACAATGAGCAGTTCTTC.

This rearrangement joins TRBV6-5 to TRBJ1-4; no clear D gene. The CDR3 totals 15 residues. Germline V gives CDR1 MNHEY, CDR2 SVGAGI. Deletions cut 6 bases from V and 5 bases from J, with 16 bases between. The DNA for the CDR3 is TGTGCCAGCAGCGATGCGGACGGACGGAATGAAAAACTGTTTTTT. Its protein is CASSDADGRNEKLFF.

J is TRBJ2-7 and V is TRBV27; TRBD1 might be the D (5 bases). V was cut by 5 bases and J by 3 bases, with 11 bases left in between. The germline V gene encodes CDR1 MNHEY and CDR2 SMNVEV (reference sequence). CDR3 length: 13 amino acids. The CDR3 region has the DNA TGTGCCAGCAGTGTCTCCAGGGACTACGAGCAGTACTTC. It translates to CASSVSRDYEQYF.

The J gene is TRBJ1-3, the V gene TRBV4-3; D not resolved. Trimming pared 1 base from V and 0 bases from J, leaving 10 bases between. The CDR3 length is 16 residues. In germline, CDR1 is LGHNA, CDR2 YSLEER. The CDR3 DNA follows: TGCGCCAGCAGCCAAGGTGTCGGGAACTCTGGAAACACCATATATTTT. Protein product: CASSQGVGNSGNTIYF.

V is TRBV10-2 and J is TRBJ2-4; D is perhaps TRBD1 or TRBD2 (5 bases each). The CDR3 covers 11 residues. Germline V gene sequence: CDR1 WSHSY, CDR2 SAAADI. Trimming took 7 bases from V and 8 from J, leaving 9 bases between them. The CDR3 DNA sequence: TGCGCCAGCAATGGGGGAGACATTCAGTACTTC. Its protein is CASNGGDIQYF.

The chain has TRBV30 and TRBJ2-5; tentative D call: TRBD2 (5 bases). The CDR3 extends over 13 amino acids. V lost 1 base and J 4 bases, leaving 10 bases between the germline ends. Germline CDR1 GTSNPN, CDR2 SVGIG (reference sequence). CDR3 bases: TGTGCCTGGAGTGCCCGGGGTGCAGAGACCCAGTACTTC. Translation gives CAWSARGAETQYF. The full variable domain, rest sourced from reference TRBV30 and TRBJ2-5, is SQTIHQWPATLVQPVGSPLSLECTVEGTSNPNLYWYRQAAGRGLQLLFYSVGIGQISSEVPQNLSASRPQDRQFILSSKKLLLSDSGFYLCAWSARGAETQYFGPGTRLLVL.

V gene TRBV5-4 combines with J gene TRBJ2-7, with 7 nucleotides matching TRBD2. Trimming removed 0 bases from V and 6 bases from J; junction bases left unmatched: 9. The V gene's germline CDR1 is SGHNT and CDR2 YYREEE (reference sequence). The CDR3 extends over 15 amino acids. The CDR3 region is CASSLGLASSSEQYF. CDR3 bases: TGTGCCAGCAGCTTGGGACTAGCCTCAAGTTCCGAGCAGTACTTC.

The chain recombines TRBV6-6 with TRBJ2-7, with 7 bases matching TRBD1. Germline V gene lookup returns CDR1 MNHNY and CDR2 SVGAGI (reference sequence). V gave up 4 bases and J gave up 6 bases; unmatched junction bases: 9. This CDR3 spans 14 amino acids. The CDR3 bases are TGTGCCAGCAGTTCCGACAGGGACCAGGTCGAGCAGTACTTC. This translates into CASSSDRDQVEQYF.

This sequence joins TRBV15 and TRBJ2-7, with TRBD1 identical over 7 bases. V was pared by 3 bases and J by 5 bases, with 10 bases of the junction left unmatched. The CDR3 sequence is 15 residues long. Germline CDR1 and CDR2: LNHNV and YYDKDF (reference sequence). CDR3 bases: TGTGCCACCAGCAGGGGAATAGGGGGCAGAAACGAGCAGTACTTC. Protein: CATSRGIGGRNEQYF. Full variable domain (outside the CDR3, taken from reference TRBV15 and TRBJ2-7): DAMVIQNPRYQVTQFGKPVTLSCSQTLNHNVMYWYQQKSSQAPKLLFHYYDKDFNNEADTPDNFQSRRPNTSFCFLDIRSPGLGDTAMYLCATSRGIGGRNEQYFGPGTRLTVT.

The sample holds one count of this clone. The rearrangement uses TRBV20-1 and TRBJ2-3; D call uncertain. Deletions cut 5 bases from V and 2 bases from J, with 2 bases between. CDR1 and CDR2 from the germline V gene are DFQATT and SNEGSKA (reference sequence). CDR3 length: 10 residues. CDR3 bases: TGCAGTGCTCTCACAGATACGCAGTATTTT. Translated: CSALTDTQYF.

V and J are TRBV19 and TRBJ2-3; D possibly corresponds to TRBD1 (6 bases). The CDR3 consists of 13 residues. Germline values: CDR1 LNHDA, CDR2 SQIVND (reference sequence). The V gene lost 4 bases and the J gene lost 5 bases, with 10 bases spanning the gap. CDR3 nucleotide sequence: TGTGCCAGTAGTAAGGGCAGGGGAGATACGCAGTATTTT. Protein sequence: CASSKGRGDTQYF.

The V gene is TRBV18, the J gene TRBJ2-3, with D unclear. This CDR3 is 13 amino acids long. Trimming stripped 3 bases from V and 1 base from J, with 5 bases between. Germline-derived CDR1 and CDR2 are KGHSH and LQKENI. The CDR3 protein is CASSPTGTDTQYF. DNA for the CDR3: TGTGCCAGCTCACCGACGGGCACAGATACGCAGTATTTT.